This T cell receptor (beta chain) was captured in a study of shared clonotypes between healthy human individuals. The table came from immunoSEQ multiplex PCR; TCRdb's copy has only in-frame clones and leaves some out. The sample lists about 1,800,000 clones, around 96% occurring once. Naive CD8 cells comprised CD45RO-negative, CCR7-positively selected cells, excluding terminally differentiated effector memory CD45RA+ cells. The clonotype originates from a man aged 18 to 29 in good health. Sequencing input: naive CD8+ T cells sorted from blood.

The DNA of the CDR3 is TGTGCCTGGACTGGAGCGGGAGAAAACATTCAGTACTTC. Amino acids: CAWTGAGENIQYF. V is TRBV30 and J is TRBJ2-4; 8 bases map to TRBD2. Trimming at V came to 4 bases and at J to 5 bases, leaving 4 bases not matched to a gene. The CDR3 runs 13 residues. In germline, CDR1 is GTSNPN, CDR2 SVGIG (reference sequence).